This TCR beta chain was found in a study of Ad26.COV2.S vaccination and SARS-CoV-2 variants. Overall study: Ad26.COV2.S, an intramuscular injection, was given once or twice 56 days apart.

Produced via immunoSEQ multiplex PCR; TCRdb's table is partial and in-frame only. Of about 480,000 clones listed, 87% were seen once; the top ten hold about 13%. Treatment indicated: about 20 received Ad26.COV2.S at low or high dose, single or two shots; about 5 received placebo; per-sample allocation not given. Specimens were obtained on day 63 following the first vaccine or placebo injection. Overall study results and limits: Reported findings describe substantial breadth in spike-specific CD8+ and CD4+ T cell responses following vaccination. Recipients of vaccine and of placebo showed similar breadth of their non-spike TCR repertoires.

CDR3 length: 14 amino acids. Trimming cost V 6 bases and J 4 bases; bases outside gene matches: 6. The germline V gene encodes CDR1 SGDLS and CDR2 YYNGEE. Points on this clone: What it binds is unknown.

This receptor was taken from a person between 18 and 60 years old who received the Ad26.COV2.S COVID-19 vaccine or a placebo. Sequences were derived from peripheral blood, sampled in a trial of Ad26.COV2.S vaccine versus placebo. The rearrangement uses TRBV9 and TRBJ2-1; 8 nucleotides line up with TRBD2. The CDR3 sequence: CASTGGGGYNEQFF. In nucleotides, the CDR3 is TGTGCCAGCACGGGAGGGGGAGGATACAATGAGCAGTTCTTC.